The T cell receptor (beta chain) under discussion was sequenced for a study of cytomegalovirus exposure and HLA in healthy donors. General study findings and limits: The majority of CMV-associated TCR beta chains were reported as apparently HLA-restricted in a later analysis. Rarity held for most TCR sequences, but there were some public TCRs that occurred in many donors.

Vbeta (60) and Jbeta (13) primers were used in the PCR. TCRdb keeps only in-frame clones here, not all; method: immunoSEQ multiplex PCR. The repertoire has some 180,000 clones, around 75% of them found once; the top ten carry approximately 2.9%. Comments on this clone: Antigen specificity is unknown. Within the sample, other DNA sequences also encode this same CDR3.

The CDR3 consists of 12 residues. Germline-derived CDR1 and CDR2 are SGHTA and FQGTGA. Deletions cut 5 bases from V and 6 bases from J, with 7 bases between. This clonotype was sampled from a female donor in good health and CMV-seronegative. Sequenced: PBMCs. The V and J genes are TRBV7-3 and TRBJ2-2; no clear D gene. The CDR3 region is CASSPPSGELFF. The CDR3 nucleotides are TGTGCCAGCAGCCCCCCCTCCGGGGAGCTGTTTTTT.